Listed below are T cell receptor beta chains from one sample, sequenced in a study of OX40 agonist ivuxolimab in advanced cancers. The assay was immunoSEQ multiplex PCR, and TCRdb's table has in-frame clones only and misses some. The sample yields about 26,000 clones, around 81% seen once. Sequencing used CD4+ or CD8+ T cells sorted from blood, obtained in a trial of the OX40 agonist ivuxolimab. These receptors all come from an adult with an advanced solid tumor such as melanoma, head and neck, liver or kidney cancer. The CDR3 runs from the conserved cysteine through the conserved F or W. Fields, in order: J gene, V gene, CDR3 length, CDR3 protein.

TRBJ1-4	TRBV12-5	16	CASGFVAGRTNEKLFF
TRBJ1-1	TRBV27	15	CASSLSKGANTEAFF
TRBJ1-2	TRBV28	14	CASSSYRENYGYTF
TRBJ1-3	TRBV9	13	CASSVTSGNTIYF
TRBJ2-7	TRBV2	16	CASSEKGQGTSYEQYF
TRBJ2-7	TRBV5-6	13	CASSFGDSYEQYF
TRBJ2-7	TRBV5-6	16	CASSLVPQGNIYEQYF
TRBJ2-5	TRBV5-4	17	CASSLGLGAEYQETQYF
TRBJ2-3	TRBV10-3	18	CAISEPQQGREITDTQYF
TRBJ2-2	TRBV5-6	12	CASSRFAGELFF
TRBJ2-3	TRBV7-9	15	CASSILAGGADTQYF
TRBJ2-7	TRBV11-2	12	CASSLVVYEQYF
TRBJ2-3	TRBV6-5	13	CASSWAGLDTQYF
-	TRBV9	16	CASSGPGTSAHNEQFF
TRBJ2-1	TRBV6-5	13	CASSTARGMEQFF
TRBJ1-2	TRBV5-6	13	CASSPGQLYGYTF
TRBJ2-7	TRBV29-1	14	CSVTGTGDSYEQYF
TRBJ1-3	TRBV11-2	11	CASLSGNTIYF
TRBJ1-2	TRBV9	15	CASSAGTGSNYGYTF
TRBJ1-5	TRBV4-1	15	CASSQDSRINQPQHF
TRBJ2-1	TRBV6-6	12	CASSAVFGEQFF
TRBJ2-1	TRBV19	12	CASTDTFGEQFF
TRBJ2-5	TRBV2	12	CASVDRVETQYF
TRBJ2-5	TRBV5-1	13	CASSRDGPEIQYF
TRBJ2-5	TRBV6-5	15	CASPAEGRWKETQYF
TRBJ1-1	TRBV13	15	CASSSQYDSNTEAFF
TRBJ2-5	TRBV9	15	CASSGRQGWSETQYF
TRBJ2-2	TRBV6-5	14	CASSYAGLAGELFF
TRBJ1-2	TRBV28	16	CASSSITPSLGHGYTF
TRBJ2-7	TRBV27	16	CASSTGTSGRAYEQYF
-	TRBV14	15	CASSQARDRQYEQYF
TRBJ1-1	TRBV27	13	CASSLSGPTEAFF
TRBJ2-1	TRBV10-3	16	CAITSMDRGTYNEQFF
TRBJ2-5	TRBV7-7	15	CASSRSGGGQETQYF
TRBJ1-2	TRBV7-9	14	CASSPIDGLYGYTF
TRBJ1-5	TRBV18	16	CASSHNAQEGNQPQHF
TRBJ2-2	TRBV7-9	15	CASSLRDRGTGELFF
TRBJ1-4	TRBV15	20	CATSRTDPGPIYATNEKLFF
TRBJ2-3	TRBV6-5	15	CASSYSGAVQDTQYF
TRBJ2-2	TRBV4-1	14	CASRPGLNTGELFF
TRBJ1-1	TRBV5-5	12	CASSLGDTEAFF
TRBJ1-2	TRBV4-1	13	CASSQGRVGGYTF
TRBJ2-7	TRBV4-1	15	CASSQGAGIAYEQYF
TRBJ1-1	TRBV6-5	14	CASSYSIVGTEAFF
TRBJ1-2	TRBV27	13	CASSLGGLYGYTF
TRBJ2-7	TRBV2	15	CASSEGPSGSYEQYF
TRBJ1-1	TRBV6-5	10	CATIQGEAFF